The sample holds a few counts of the clone carrying this T cell receptor beta chain. Its antigen remains unknown. This sample is drawn from a study of CD8+CD57+ T cells in acquired aplastic anemia. The wider study: DNA recovered from sorted CD4+ and CD8+ cells had a mean of approximately 3.4 ug.

Whoever was chosen for sequencing had shown CD8+CD57+ cell expansion by flow cytometry. There was no therapy given to any patient before the blood sampling took place. General study findings and limits: Patients had around 30 CD8+ CDR3 sequences in common with controls (the shared set).

Genomic DNA constituted the template upon which TCR beta VDJ and CDR3 profiling was performed. TCRdb re-called the reads with MiXCR, one entry per CDR3 protein. In the table there are about 470,000 distinct CDR3 sequences, around 32% of which are singletons. Sequencing was done on a sample of sorted CD4+, CD8+, or CD8+CD57+ T cells (not recorded which) from PBMCs. The TCR sequence derives from a human donor with aplastic anemia.

CDR3 DNA sequence: TGTGCCAGCAGTTACGATAGGGGGTCGGGCTACACCTTC. Translating it yields CASSYDRGSGYTF. The chain is built from TRBV6-5 and TRBJ1-2; a possible D gene is TRBD1 (6 bases). The CDR3 contains 13 residues. Trimming pared 2 bases from V and 8 bases from J, leaving 12 bases between. Germline CDR1 and CDR2: MNHEY and SVGAGI.